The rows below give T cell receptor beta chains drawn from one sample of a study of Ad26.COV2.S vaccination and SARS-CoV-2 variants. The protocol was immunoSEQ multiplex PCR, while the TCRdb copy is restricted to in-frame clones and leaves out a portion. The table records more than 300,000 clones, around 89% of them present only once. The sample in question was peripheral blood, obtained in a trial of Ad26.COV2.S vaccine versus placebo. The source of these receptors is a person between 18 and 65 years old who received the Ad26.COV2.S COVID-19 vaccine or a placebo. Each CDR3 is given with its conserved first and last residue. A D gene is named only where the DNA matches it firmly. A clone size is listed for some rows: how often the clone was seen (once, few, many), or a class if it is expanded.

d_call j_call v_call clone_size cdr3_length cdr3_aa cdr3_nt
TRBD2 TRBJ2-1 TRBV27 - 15 CASSLSTGGGNEQFF TGTGCCAGCAGTTTATCCACGGGAGGGGGGAATGAGCAGTTCTTC
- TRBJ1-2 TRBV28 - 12 CASSLRVRGYTF TGTGCCAGCAGTTTAAGGGTGCGTGGCTACACCTTC
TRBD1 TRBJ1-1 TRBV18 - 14 CASSPETGGTEAFF TGTGCCAGCTCACCAGAAACAGGGGGCACTGAAGCTTTCTTT
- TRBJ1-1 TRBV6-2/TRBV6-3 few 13 CASSIQTNTEAFF TGTGCCAGCAGTATACAGACAAACACTGAAGCTTTCTTT
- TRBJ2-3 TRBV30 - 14 CAWQGGLLTDTQYF TGTGCCTGGCAGGGGGGATTGCTCACAGATACGCAGTATTTT
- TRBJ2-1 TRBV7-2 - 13 CASSSQGPHEQFF TGTGCCAGCAGCTCCCAAGGACCCCATGAGCAGTTCTTC
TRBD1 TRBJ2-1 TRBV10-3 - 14 CAISERDSRNEQFF TGTGCCATCAGTGAAAGGGACAGCAGGAATGAGCAGTTCTTC
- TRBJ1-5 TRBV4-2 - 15 CASSQEGQGEGAQHF TGTGCCAGCAGCCAAGAGGGCCAGGGAGAAGGAGCCCAGCATTTT
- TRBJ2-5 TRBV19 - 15 CATPGEGAVLETQYF TGTGCCACCCCTGGGGAGGGGGCGGTTTTAGAGACCCAGTACTTC
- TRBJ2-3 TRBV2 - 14 CASITSIWKDTQYF TGTGCCAGCATCACTAGCATTTGGAAAGATACGCAGTATTTT
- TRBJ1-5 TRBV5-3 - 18 CARSPPGENKAYNQPQHF TGTGCCAGAAGTCCGCCAGGGGAAAATAAAGCATATAATCAGCCCCAGCATTTT
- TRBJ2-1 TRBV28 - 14 CASRQVARYNEQFF TGTGCCAGCCGCCAAGTAGCCCGATACAATGAGCAGTTCTTC
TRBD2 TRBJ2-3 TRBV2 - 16 CASRVTSGGSTDTQYF TGTGCCAGCAGGGTGACTAGCGGGGGTAGCACAGATACGCAGTATTTT
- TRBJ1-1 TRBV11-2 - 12 CASGGMNTEAFF TGTGCCAGCGGGGGCATGAACACTGAAGCTTTCTTT
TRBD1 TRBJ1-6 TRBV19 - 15 CASRSQGAENSPLHF TGTGCCAGTAGGTCACAGGGGGCCGAAAATTCACCCCTCCACTTT